Below, 22 T cell receptor beta chains from the same sample are listed, as sequenced in a study of blood T cell repertoires in COVID-19. Clones were read by immunoSEQ multiplex PCR, and TCRdb kept only the in-frame ones, dropping some. The table records about 300,000 clones, about 89% of them present only once. The sample taken for sequencing was peripheral blood. These receptors all stem from a man aged 40-49 years with acute or convalescent COVID-19.

The chain employs TRBV27 and TRBJ1-6, with TRBD1 matching 10 bases. This CDR3 region has 15 residues. V was clipped by 6 bases and J by 9 bases; unmatched bases: 8. Germline-derived CDR1 and CDR2 are MNHEY and SMNVEV (reference sequence). The DNA for the CDR3 is TGTGCCAGCAGCCCACTGACAGGGGGCGGTTCACCCCTCCACTTT. It yields the protein CASSPLTGGGSPLHF.

The chain has TRBV12-3 or TRBV12-4 and TRBJ1-1; tentatively, D is TRBD1 (5 bases). This CDR3 contains 13 residues. V was trimmed by 7 bases and J by 0 bases, leaving 9 bases between them. The CDR3 DNA reads as TGTGCCAGCATGGGGCAGGTGAACACTGAAGCTTTCTTT. This translates into CASMGQVNTEAFF.

The chain has TRBV4-2 and TRBJ1-6; a weak D match, TRBD1 (5 bases). This CDR3 is built from 16 residues. In germline, CDR1 is LGHNA, CDR2 YNFKEQ. V was shortened by 1 base and J by 11 bases, with 18 bases between the two germline ends. CDR3 nucleotide sequence: TGTGCCAGCAGCCAAGGGGTTGCGGGGGTCGCTACACCCCTCCACTTT. Encoded protein: CASSQGVAGVATPLHF.

The rearrangement links TRBV5-6 to TRBJ1-3, with 7 bases matching TRBD1. The germline V gene encodes CDR1 SGHDT and CDR2 YYEEEE. J was trimmed by 4 bases and V by 1 base; bases with no gene match: 11. This CDR3 comprises 17 residues. CDR3 DNA sequence: TGTGCCAGCAGCTTGACAAAAGGGACAGAAAGGGGAAACACCATATATTTT. Its translation: CASSLTKGTERGNTIYF.

The chain uses TRBV24-1 and TRBJ1-2, with 7 bases matching TRBD1. Germline CDR1 reads KGHDR; CDR2 reads SFDVKD. Trimming took 3 bases from V and 0 from J; bases not matched to a gene: 6. The CDR3 sequence is 16 residues long. Here the CDR3 DNA reads TGTGCCACCAGTGATCCCGGGACAGAATCTAACTATGGCTACACCTTC. It is translated as CATSDPGTESNYGYTF.

The chain has TRBV5-1 and TRBJ1-6; no definite D call. The germline gives CDR1 SGHRS, CDR2 YFSETQ. The CDR3 has 16 residues. Trimming took 4 bases from V and 5 from J, leaving 16 bases between them. The CDR3 region is CASSPGTAEDNSPLHF. CDR3 bases: TGCGCCAGCAGCCCAGGAACGGCGGAGGATAATTCACCCCTCCACTTT.

This chain links TRBV27 with TRBJ2-7; D call uncertain. The length of the CDR3 is 14 residues. V lost 2 bases and J lost 0, with 8 bases in between. The germline CDR1 and CDR2 sequences are MNHEY and SMNVEV (reference sequence). For the CDR3, the DNA is TGTGCCAGCAGTTTAAGACTTTACTCCTACGAGCAGTACTTC. This gives the protein CASSLRLYSYEQYF.

In this sample, this clone turned up a few times. The chain uses TRBV12-5 and TRBJ2-1; the D gene is possibly TRBD2 (5 bases). V was shortened by 0 bases and J by 6 bases, with 15 bases between the two germline ends. This CDR3 is built from 16 residues. Germline V CDR1 and CDR2: LGHNT, FRNRAP. The CDR3 sequence: CASGLVRIEGTNEQFF. The CDR3 nucleotides are TGTGCTAGTGGTTTGGTACGGATCGAGGGTACCAATGAGCAGTTCTTC. The full variable domain, completed using reference TRBV12-5 and TRBJ2-1, is DARVTQTPRHKVTEMGQEVTMRCQPILGHNTVFWYRQTMMQGLELLAYFRNRAPLDDSGMPKDRFSAEMPDATLATLKIQPSEPRDSAVYFCASGLVRIEGTNEQFFGPGTRLTVL.

The sample holds a few counts of this clone. The V call is TRBV3-1 (or the pseudogene TRBV3-2), the J call TRBJ1-2; tentatively, D is TRBD1 (5 bases). There are 17 residues in the CDR3. The V end lost 2 bases, the J end lost 0 bases, and 16 bases lay between the germline ends. CDR1 and CDR2 (germline): LGHDT, YNNKEL (reference sequence). The CDR3 region is CASSQLGGRYSNYGYTF. Here the CDR3 DNA reads TGTGCCAGCAGCCAATTGGGGGGACGATACTCTAACTATGGCTACACCTTC.

The chain combines TRBV28 with TRBJ2-7; 8 bases map to TRBD1. Per germline, CDR1 MDHEN and CDR2 SYDVKM. V gave up 7 bases and J gave up 2 bases; unmatched junction bases: 7. The CDR3 is made up of 14 amino acids. The CDR3 region has the DNA TGTGCCAGCATAACAGGGACAGGACCCTACGAGCAGTACTTC. Translation: CASITGTGPYEQYF. The full variable domain, rest sourced from reference TRBV28 and TRBJ2-7, is DVKVTQSSRYLVKRTGEKVFLECVQDMDHENMFWYRQDPGLGLRLIYFSYDVKMKEKGDIPEGYSVSREKKERFSLILESASTNQTSMYLCASITGTGPYEQYFGPGTRLTVT.

J is TRBJ2-2 and V is TRBV5-1, with D possibly matching TRBD2 (6 bases). Trimming removed 4 bases from V and 5 bases from J, with 15 bases in between. The CDR3 sequence is 15 residues long. The germline gives CDR1 SGHRS, CDR2 YFSETQ. The CDR3 spells CASSPGSGETGELFF. CDR3 nucleotide sequence: TGCGCCAGCAGCCCGGGTTCGGGGGAGACCGGGGAGCTGTTTTTT. The full variable domain, its missing parts supplied by reference TRBV5-1 and TRBJ2-2, is KAGVTQTPRYLIKTRGQQVTLSCSPISGHRSVSWYQQTPGQGLQFLFEYFSETQRNKGNFPGRFSGRQFSNSRSEMNVSTLELGDSALYLCASSPGSGETGELFFGEGSRLTVL.

The chain recombines TRBV19 with TRBJ2-6; 10 bases are shared with TRBD1. This CDR3 spans 19 amino acids. V was pared by 4 bases and J by 0 bases, with 9 bases of the junction left unmatched. The germline CDR1 and CDR2 sequences are LNHDA and SQIVND (reference sequence). CDR3: CASSKPGGQGISGANVLTF. The CDR3 nucleotides read TGTGCCAGTAGTAAGCCGGGGGGACAGGGGATCTCTGGGGCCAACGTCCTGACTTTC.

The rearrangement joins TRBV24-1 to TRBJ2-1; maybe TRBD1 (7 bases). CDR3 length: 14 amino acids. Trimming pared 4 bases from V and 10 bases from J, leaving 16 bases between. The V gene's germline CDR1 is KGHDR and CDR2 SFDVKD. This CDR3 reads CATSDPRTGGEQFF. The DNA of the CDR3 is TGTGCCACCAGTGACCCTCGGACAGGAGGGGAGCAGTTCTTC.

The chain joins TRBV27 to TRBJ1-2, with 11 bases that match TRBD1. From germline, CDR1 is MNHEY and CDR2 SMNVEV (reference sequence). The CDR3 contains 15 residues. V shed 5 bases, J shed 2 bases, and the junction held 4 bases outside the gene matches. The CDR3 DNA sequence: TGTGCCAGCAGTCGTTGGGACAGGGGGAACTATGGCTACACCTTC. It yields the protein CASSRWDRGNYGYTF.

The chain employs TRBV5-4 and TRBJ1-5; D is uncertain. Germline V CDR1 and CDR2: SGHNT, YYREEE (reference sequence). The germline V and J ends were trimmed by 4 bases and 0 bases, with 14 bases remaining between them. There are 16 residues in the CDR3. The CDR3 region has the DNA TGTGCCAGCAGCCCCTATCTGGGCATTAGCAATCAGCCCCAGCATTTT. Translation gives CASSPYLGISNQPQHF.

The V and J genes are TRBV2 and TRBJ2-3; 7 bases agree with TRBD2. The CDR3 consists of 19 residues. Germline V CDR1 and CDR2: SNHLY, FYNNEI. V lost 1 base, J lost 2 bases, and 15 bases stayed unmatched. In nucleotides, the CDR3 is TGTGCCAGCAGTGAAGGAAATGGTTGGACTAGTCAGGCCACAGATACGCAGTATTTT. It is translated as CASSEGNGWTSQATDTQYF.

The rearrangement links TRBV7-9 to TRBJ2-3; 9 nucleotides match TRBD2. Germline loops: CDR1 SEHNR, CDR2 FQNEAQ (reference sequence). With V trimmed by 0 bases and J by 2 bases, 3 bases remained unmatched. CDR3 size: 16 residues. This CDR3 reads CASSLASGGLTDTQYF. The CDR3 DNA reads TGTGCCAGCAGCTTAGCTAGCGGGGGACTCACAGATACGCAGTATTTT.

This clone was detected a few times. The chain joins TRBV4-2 to TRBJ1-2, with D perhaps matching TRBD1 (5 bases). CDR3 length: 15 residues. V was shortened by 8 bases and J by 1 base, with 17 bases between the two germline ends. Looked up from germline, CDR1 is LGHNA and CDR2 is YNFKEQ. The chain's CDR3 is CASSSNRPFNYGYTF. The CDR3 DNA is TGTGCCAGCTCCTCAAACAGGCCCTTTAACTATGGCTACACCTTC.

This chain joins TRBV29-1 and TRBJ2-7; 9 bases match TRBD1. Germline V gene lookup returns CDR1 SQVTM and CDR2 ANQGSEA. This CDR3 spans 13 amino acids. The V and J ends lost 4 bases and 5 bases, in that order; junction bases with no gene match: 6. CDR3 loop: CSVAGTGRHEQYF. The CDR3 region has the DNA TGCAGCGTTGCTGGGACAGGGAGGCACGAGCAGTACTTC.

The chain recombines TRBV5-4 with TRBJ1-2; TRBD1 matches at 10 bases. The germline gives CDR1 SGHNT, CDR2 YYREEE (reference sequence). The CDR3 runs 14 residues. The junction had 5 bases not matched to a gene; V was cut back by 4 bases and J by 5 bases. In DNA, the CDR3 is TGTGCCAGCAGCGTCCGGGACAGGGGTTATGGCTACACCTTC. Translated, it gives CASSVRDRGYGYTF.

The J gene is TRBJ1-1, the V gene TRBV27, with a possible D match to TRBD1 (5 bases). The ends were cut back, 6 bases at V and 1 base at J, with 9 bases in the middle. The CDR3 has 13 amino acids. Germline lookup yields CDR1 MNHEY and CDR2 SMNVEV (reference sequence). The CDR3 nucleotides are TGTGCCAGCAGCAGGGTATCGAACACTGAAGCTTTCTTT. Its protein is CASSRVSNTEAFF.

The rearrangement joins TRBV29-1 to TRBJ1-1; D unresolved. V gave up 6 bases and J gave up 0 bases, with 5 bases separating them. Per the germline V gene, CDR1 is SQVTM and CDR2 is ANQGSEA. The CDR3 sequence is 11 residues long. CDR3 loop: CSVQMNTEAFF. The CDR3 DNA reads as TGCAGCGTGCAGATGAACACTGAAGCTTTCTTT. The full variable domain, rest sourced from reference TRBV29-1 and TRBJ1-1, is SAVISQKPSRDICQRGTSLTIQCQVDSQVTMMFWYRQQPGQSLTLIATANQGSEATYESGFVIDKFPISRPNLTFSTLTVSNMSPEDSSIYLCSVQMNTEAFFGQGTRLTVV.